Listed below are T cell receptor beta chains from one sample, sequenced in a study of T-cell reconstitution after alpha-beta-depleted transplantation in children. TCRdb reanalysed the PCR reads using MiXCR and keeps one entry per CDR3 protein. The sample has fewer than 150,000 distinct CDR3 sequences, around 23% seen once. The sample in question was PBMCs, mostly from graft donor cells, obtained 180 days after TCRalphabeta/CD19-depleted stem cell transplant. These receptors originate from a male patient aged 2 to 10 who had a stem cell transplant for chronic granulomatous disease, so the T cells may come from the graft donor. The CDR3 runs from the conserved cysteine through the conserved F or W. D genes are given only for firm matches. Clone size is shown for a subset of rows, as once, few, many or a class of expanded clone.

cdr3_nt: TGCGCCAGCAGCCAAGAAAGATGGGACCGGATAGTAGAGACCCAGTACTTC; cdr3_aa: CASSQERWDRIVETQYF; j_call: TRBJ2-5; v_call: TRBV4-3; d_call: -; cdr3_length: 17; clone_size: -
cdr3_nt: TGCAGTGCTAGAGATTTCGCTAGCGGGGGGGAGACCCAGTACTTC; cdr3_aa: CSARDFASGGETQYF; j_call: TRBJ2-5; v_call: TRBV20-1; d_call: TRBD2; cdr3_length: 15; clone_size: many
cdr3_nt: TGTGCCAGCAGCTTTTGTCTGTTTGGGACAGGGGATGAAAAACTGTTTTTT; cdr3_aa: CASSFCLFGTGDEKLFF; j_call: TRBJ1-4; v_call: TRBV5-7; d_call: TRBD1; cdr3_length: 17; clone_size: many
cdr3_nt: TGCGCCAGCAGCCAGTTGGAAGGCAAGGCCGGCGGCTATGGCTACACCTTC; cdr3_aa: CASSQLEGKAGGYGYTF; j_call: TRBJ1-2; v_call: TRBV4-1; d_call: -; cdr3_length: 17; clone_size: many
cdr3_nt: TGCGCCTCGCACTACCGGGACAGGGGTTTCAACGAGCAGTACTTC; cdr3_aa: CASHYRDRGFNEQYF; j_call: TRBJ2-7; v_call: TRBV10-1; d_call: TRBD1; cdr3_length: 15; clone_size: -
cdr3_nt: TGCAGCGTTGAAGTCTCGGGGTCCCCGAACACTGAAGCTTTCTTT; cdr3_aa: CSVEVSGSPNTEAFF; j_call: TRBJ1-1; v_call: TRBV29-1; d_call: -; cdr3_length: 15; clone_size: few
cdr3_nt: TGCGCCAGCAGCCGGCTGACTAGCGGCACCACAGATACGCAGTATTTT; cdr3_aa: CASSRLTSGTTDTQYF; j_call: TRBJ2-3; v_call: TRBV4-3; d_call: TRBD2; cdr3_length: 16; clone_size: few
cdr3_nt: TGCGCCAGCAGTGAGTCGAGGGGAAACAATGAGCAGTTCTTC; cdr3_aa: CASSESRGNNEQFF; j_call: TRBJ2-1; v_call: TRBV10-1; d_call: -; cdr3_length: 14; clone_size: -
cdr3_nt: TGTGCCAGCAGTTTTGAGACTAGCGTACTAGCCAAAAACATTCAGTACTTC; cdr3_aa: CASSFETSVLAKNIQYF; j_call: TRBJ2-4; v_call: TRBV28; d_call: TRBD2; cdr3_length: 17; clone_size: many
cdr3_nt: TGTGCCAGCAGCGTAGATTCCTGGGAGCTGTTTTTT; cdr3_aa: CASSVDSWELFF; j_call: TRBJ2-2; v_call: TRBV9; d_call: -; cdr3_length: 12; clone_size: many
cdr3_nt: TGCAGTGCTACAGGCGGGGGGCTTGGGAACACCGGGGAGCTGTTTTTT; cdr3_aa: CSATGGGLGNTGELFF; j_call: TRBJ2-2; v_call: TRBV20-1; d_call: TRBD2; cdr3_length: 16; clone_size: few
cdr3_nt: TGTGCCAGCAGTTTGTCTAGCAGGGGCACAGATACGCAGTATTTT; cdr3_aa: CASSLSSRGTDTQYF; j_call: TRBJ2-3; v_call: TRBV12-3/TRBV12-4; d_call: -; cdr3_length: 15; clone_size: few
cdr3_nt: TGCAGTGCTAGGGAGATTGAGCAGTTCTTC; cdr3_aa: CSAREIEQFF; j_call: TRBJ2-1; v_call: TRBV20-1; d_call: -; cdr3_length: 10; clone_size: many
cdr3_nt: TGCGCCAGCAGCCCGACATTCACAGATACGCAGTATTTT; cdr3_aa: CASSPTFTDTQYF; j_call: TRBJ2-3; v_call: TRBV5-1; d_call: -; cdr3_length: 13; clone_size: many
cdr3_nt: TGTGCCAGCAGTTTAGCAGACTCACCCCTCCACTTT; cdr3_aa: CASSLADSPLHF; j_call: TRBJ1-6; v_call: TRBV12-3/TRBV12-4; d_call: -; cdr3_length: 12; clone_size: many
cdr3_nt: TGTGCCACCAGCAGAGATGGTCCGGGACTCAGCACAGATACGCAGTATTTT; cdr3_aa: CATSRDGPGLSTDTQYF; j_call: TRBJ2-3; v_call: TRBV15; d_call: -; cdr3_length: 17; clone_size: few
cdr3_nt: TGTGCTACCCAGACTAGCGGTCCTCGGGATGAGCAGTTCTTC; cdr3_aa: CATQTSGPRDEQFF; j_call: TRBJ2-1; v_call: TRBV28; d_call: TRBD2; cdr3_length: 14; clone_size: few
cdr3_nt: TGTGCCAGCAGTTTAGAGATTGGAAACACCATATATTTT; cdr3_aa: CASSLEIGNTIYF; j_call: TRBJ1-3; v_call: TRBV12-3/TRBV12-4; d_call: -; cdr3_length: 13; clone_size: -
cdr3_nt: TGCAGTGCTAGAGATGGAGGGCGGGGGGGTGCCTACAATGAGCAGTTCTTC; cdr3_aa: CSARDGGRGGAYNEQFF; j_call: TRBJ2-1; v_call: TRBV20-1; d_call: TRBD2; cdr3_length: 17; clone_size: many
cdr3_nt: TGTGCCAGCACTCAGAGCGGGAGGTCCGGGGAGCTGTTTTTT; cdr3_aa: CASTQSGRSGELFF; j_call: TRBJ2-2; v_call: TRBV6-2/TRBV6-3; d_call: TRBD2; cdr3_length: 14; clone_size: -
cdr3_nt: TGCAGTGCTAGGGGCTGGGACCAAGAGACCCAGTACTTC; cdr3_aa: CSARGWDQETQYF; j_call: TRBJ2-5; v_call: TRBV20-1; d_call: -; cdr3_length: 13; clone_size: many
cdr3_nt: TGTGCCAGCAGTTTCCCTAGCGGGACCTACGAGCAGTACTTC; cdr3_aa: CASSFPSGTYEQYF; j_call: TRBJ2-7; v_call: TRBV12-3/TRBV12-4; d_call: TRBD2; cdr3_length: 14; clone_size: few
cdr3_nt: TGTGCCAGCAGTGATCGGGGTGTCGGGAATTCACCCCTCCACTTT; cdr3_aa: CASSDRGVGNSPLHF; j_call: TRBJ1-6; v_call: TRBV25-1; d_call: -; cdr3_length: 15; clone_size: many
cdr3_nt: TGTGCCAGCAGTTTCCGCACTTACTCCTACGAGCAGTACTTC; cdr3_aa: CASSFRTYSYEQYF; j_call: TRBJ2-7; v_call: TRBV12-3/TRBV12-4; d_call: -; cdr3_length: 14; clone_size: few
cdr3_nt: TGTGCCAGCAGCTTGTCCTCGCAAGAGACCCAGTACTTC; cdr3_aa: CASSLSSQETQYF; j_call: TRBJ2-5; v_call: TRBV5-6; d_call: -; cdr3_length: 13; clone_size: few
cdr3_nt: TGTGCCAGCAGTTTTAGGCAGGGGCAAGAGACCCAGTACTTC; cdr3_aa: CASSFRQGQETQYF; j_call: TRBJ2-5; v_call: TRBV28; d_call: -; cdr3_length: 14; clone_size: -
cdr3_nt: TGTGCCAGCAGCTTCTGGACTAGCGGGAGCACCGGGGAGCTGTTTTTT; cdr3_aa: CASSFWTSGSTGELFF; j_call: TRBJ2-2; v_call: TRBV7-8; d_call: TRBD2; cdr3_length: 16; clone_size: many
cdr3_nt: TGCAGTGCTAGATGGGGACAGGGTGAGACCCAGTACTTC; cdr3_aa: CSARWGQGETQYF; j_call: TRBJ2-5; v_call: TRBV20-1; d_call: TRBD1; cdr3_length: 13; clone_size: few
cdr3_nt: TGCGCCAGCAGCCAAGACGTCGGGCCGAGCTCCTACAATGAGCAGTTCTTC; cdr3_aa: CASSQDVGPSSYNEQFF; j_call: TRBJ2-1; v_call: TRBV5-1; d_call: -; cdr3_length: 17; clone_size: few
cdr3_nt: TGTGCCAGCAGCTTCAGGAACAGGGTCACCGGGGAGCTGTTTTTT; cdr3_aa: CASSFRNRVTGELFF; j_call: TRBJ2-2; v_call: TRBV5-6; d_call: -; cdr3_length: 15; clone_size: few
cdr3_nt: TGCAGTGCTATAGTGCCAGGGACCTACGAGCAGTACTTC; cdr3_aa: CSAIVPGTYEQYF; j_call: TRBJ2-7; v_call: TRBV20-1; d_call: -; cdr3_length: 13; clone_size: many
cdr3_nt: TGCAGTGCTAGCAGACGCAATCAGCCCCAGCATTTT; cdr3_aa: CSASRRNQPQHF; j_call: TRBJ1-5; v_call: TRBV20-1; d_call: -; cdr3_length: 12; clone_size: many
cdr3_nt: TGCAGCGCCACAGAAGGAAACACCATATATTTT; cdr3_aa: CSATEGNTIYF; j_call: TRBJ1-3; v_call: TRBV29-1; d_call: -; cdr3_length: 11; clone_size: -
cdr3_nt: TGTGCCAGCAGCGCGACTAGCGGGAGAGGGTACGAGCAGTACTTC; cdr3_aa: CASSATSGRGYEQYF; j_call: TRBJ2-7; v_call: TRBV7-9; d_call: TRBD2; cdr3_length: 15; clone_size: -
cdr3_nt: TGTGCCAGCAGTTTAGTCGGGGGGCCGCTTCTGGACGAGCAGTACTTC; cdr3_aa: CASSLVGGPLLDEQYF; j_call: TRBJ2-7; v_call: TRBV12-3/TRBV12-4; d_call: -; cdr3_length: 16; clone_size: -
cdr3_nt: TGTGCCAGCAGCCCCATCCGGGTCTTC; cdr3_aa: CASSPIRVF; j_call: TRBJ2-1; v_call: TRBV7-6; d_call: -; cdr3_length: 9; clone_size: -
cdr3_nt: TGTGCCAGCAGTGAAACTAGCGGGAGCTACAATGAGCAGTTCTTC; cdr3_aa: CASSETSGSYNEQFF; j_call: TRBJ2-1; v_call: TRBV6-1; d_call: TRBD2; cdr3_length: 15; clone_size: many